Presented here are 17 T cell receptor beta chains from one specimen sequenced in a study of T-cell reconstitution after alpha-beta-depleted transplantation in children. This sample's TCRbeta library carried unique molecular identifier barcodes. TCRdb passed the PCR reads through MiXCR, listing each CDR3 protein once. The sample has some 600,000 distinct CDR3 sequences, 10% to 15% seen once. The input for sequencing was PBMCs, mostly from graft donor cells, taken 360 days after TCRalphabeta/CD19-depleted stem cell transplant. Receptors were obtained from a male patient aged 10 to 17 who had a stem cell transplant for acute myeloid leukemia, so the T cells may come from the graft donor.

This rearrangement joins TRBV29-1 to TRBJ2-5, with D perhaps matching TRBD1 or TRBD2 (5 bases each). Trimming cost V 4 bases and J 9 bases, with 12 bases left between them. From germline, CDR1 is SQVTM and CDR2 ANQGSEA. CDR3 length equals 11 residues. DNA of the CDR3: TGCAGCGTTGGAGAGGGGATGGCCCAGTACTTC. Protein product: CSVGEGMAQYF. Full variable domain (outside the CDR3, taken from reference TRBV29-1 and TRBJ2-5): SAVISQKPSRDICQRGTSLTIQCQVDSQVTMMFWYRQQPGQSLTLIATANQGSEATYESGFVIDKFPISRPNLTFSTLTVSNMSPEDSSIYLCSVGEGMAQYFGPGTRLLVL.

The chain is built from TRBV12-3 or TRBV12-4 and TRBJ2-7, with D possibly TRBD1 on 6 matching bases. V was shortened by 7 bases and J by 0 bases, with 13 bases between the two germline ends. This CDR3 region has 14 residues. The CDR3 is CASTPGDLSYEQYF. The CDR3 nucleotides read TGTGCCAGCACCCCAGGGGATCTCTCCTACGAGCAGTACTTC.

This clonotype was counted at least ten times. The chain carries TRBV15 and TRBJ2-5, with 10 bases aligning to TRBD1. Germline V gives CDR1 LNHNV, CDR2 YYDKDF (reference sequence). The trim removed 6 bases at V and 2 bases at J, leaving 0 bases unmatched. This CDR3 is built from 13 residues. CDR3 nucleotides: TGTGCCACCAGGGGACAGGGGCAAGAGACCCAGTACTTC. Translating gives CATRGQGQETQYF.

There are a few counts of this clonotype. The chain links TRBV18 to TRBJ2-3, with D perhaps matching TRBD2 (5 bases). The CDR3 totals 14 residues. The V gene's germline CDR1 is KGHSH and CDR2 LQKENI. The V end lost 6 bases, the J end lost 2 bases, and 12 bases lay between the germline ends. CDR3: CASSPVGATDTQYF. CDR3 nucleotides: TGTGCCAGCTCGCCAGTGGGAGCCACAGATACGCAGTATTTT.

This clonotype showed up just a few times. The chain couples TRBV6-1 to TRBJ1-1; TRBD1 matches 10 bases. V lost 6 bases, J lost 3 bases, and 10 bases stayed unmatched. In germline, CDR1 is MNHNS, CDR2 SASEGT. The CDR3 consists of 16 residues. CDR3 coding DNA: TGTGCCAGCAGACGACCGGGACAGGGGTTGTACACTGAAGCTTTCTTT. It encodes CASRRPGQGLYTEAFF.

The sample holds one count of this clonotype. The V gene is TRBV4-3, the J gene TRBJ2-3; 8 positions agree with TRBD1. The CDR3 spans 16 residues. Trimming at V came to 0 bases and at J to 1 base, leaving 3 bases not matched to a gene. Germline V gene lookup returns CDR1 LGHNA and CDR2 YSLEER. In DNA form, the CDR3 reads TGCGCCAGCAGCCAAGAGACAGGGGTCGGCACAGATACGCAGTATTTT. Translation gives CASSQETGVGTDTQYF.

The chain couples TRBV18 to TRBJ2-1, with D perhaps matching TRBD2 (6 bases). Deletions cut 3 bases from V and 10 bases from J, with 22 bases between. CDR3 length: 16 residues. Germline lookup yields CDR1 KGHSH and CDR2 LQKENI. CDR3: CASSPLPLGTPSEQFF. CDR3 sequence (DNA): TGTGCCAGCTCACCGTTACCCTTGGGGACTCCGTCGGAGCAGTTCTTC.

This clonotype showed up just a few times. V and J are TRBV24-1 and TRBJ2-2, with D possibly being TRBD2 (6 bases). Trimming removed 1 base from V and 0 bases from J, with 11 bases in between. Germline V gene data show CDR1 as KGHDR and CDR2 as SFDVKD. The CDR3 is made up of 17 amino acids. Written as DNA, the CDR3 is TGTGCCACCAGTGATTTTGGCGGGGACTCGAACACCGGGGAGCTGTTTTTT. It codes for CATSDFGGDSNTGELFF.

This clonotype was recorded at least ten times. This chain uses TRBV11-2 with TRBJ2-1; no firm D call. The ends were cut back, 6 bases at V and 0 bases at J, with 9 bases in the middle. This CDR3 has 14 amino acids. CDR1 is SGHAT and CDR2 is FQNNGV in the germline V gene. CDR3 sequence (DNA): TGTGCCAGCAGTCCACCTCGCTCCTACAATGAGCAGTTCTTC. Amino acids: CASSPPRSYNEQFF.

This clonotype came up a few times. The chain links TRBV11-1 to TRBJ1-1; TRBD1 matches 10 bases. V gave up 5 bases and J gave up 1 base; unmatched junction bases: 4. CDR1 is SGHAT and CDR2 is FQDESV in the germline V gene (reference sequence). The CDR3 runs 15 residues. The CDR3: CASSRRQGANTEAFF. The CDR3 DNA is TGTGCCAGCAGCCGAAGACAGGGGGCGAACACTGAAGCTTTCTTT.

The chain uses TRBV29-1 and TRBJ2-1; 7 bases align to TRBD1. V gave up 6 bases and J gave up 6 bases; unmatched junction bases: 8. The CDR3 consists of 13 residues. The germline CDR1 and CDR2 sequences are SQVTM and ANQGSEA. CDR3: CSVRQGVSNEQFF. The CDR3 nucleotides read TGCAGCGTCCGACAGGGAGTTAGCAATGAGCAGTTCTTC.

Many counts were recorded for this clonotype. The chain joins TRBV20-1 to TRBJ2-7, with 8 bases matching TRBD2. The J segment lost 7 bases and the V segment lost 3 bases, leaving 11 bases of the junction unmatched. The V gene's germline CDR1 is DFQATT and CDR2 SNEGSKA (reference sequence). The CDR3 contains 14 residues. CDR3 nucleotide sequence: TGCAGTGCTAGTGGACTAGCCAGACCGAGAGAGCAGTACTTC. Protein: CSASGLARPREQYF.

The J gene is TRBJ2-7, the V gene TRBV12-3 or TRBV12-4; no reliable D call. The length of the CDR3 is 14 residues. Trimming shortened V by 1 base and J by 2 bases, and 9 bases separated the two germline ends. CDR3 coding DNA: TGTGCCAGCAGTTTAGGGATAGAAGCCTACGAGCAGTACTTC. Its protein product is CASSLGIEAYEQYF.

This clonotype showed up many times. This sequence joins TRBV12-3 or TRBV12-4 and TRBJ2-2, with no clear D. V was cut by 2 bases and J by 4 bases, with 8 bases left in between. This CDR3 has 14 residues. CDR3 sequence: CASSLRTGTGELFF. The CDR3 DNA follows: TGTGCCAGCAGTTTACGCACGGGCACCGGGGAGCTGTTTTTT.

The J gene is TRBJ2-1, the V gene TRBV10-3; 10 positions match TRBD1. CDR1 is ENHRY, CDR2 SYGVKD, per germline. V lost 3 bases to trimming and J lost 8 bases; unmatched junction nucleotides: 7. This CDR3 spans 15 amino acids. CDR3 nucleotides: TGTGCCATCAGTGATGGGACAGGGGATCGAGATGAGCAGTTCTTC. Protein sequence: CAISDGTGDRDEQFF.

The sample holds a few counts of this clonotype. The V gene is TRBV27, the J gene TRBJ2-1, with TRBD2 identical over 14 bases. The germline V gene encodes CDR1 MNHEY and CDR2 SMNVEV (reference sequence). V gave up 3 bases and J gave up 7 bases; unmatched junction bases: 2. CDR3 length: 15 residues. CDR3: CASSFGTSGRNEQFF. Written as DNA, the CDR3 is TGTGCCAGCAGTTTCGGGACTAGCGGGAGAAATGAGCAGTTCTTC.

The CDR3 here is CASSQSGHNEQFF. CDR3 nucleotides: TGTGCCAGCAGCCAGAGCGGACACAATGAGCAGTTCTTC. The chain employs TRBV4-2 and TRBJ2-1; possibly TRBD2 for D (5 bases). Trimming left V 3 bases short and J 5 bases short, with 8 bases between. This CDR3 is 13 amino acids long. CDR1 is LGHNA, CDR2 YNFKEQ, per germline.